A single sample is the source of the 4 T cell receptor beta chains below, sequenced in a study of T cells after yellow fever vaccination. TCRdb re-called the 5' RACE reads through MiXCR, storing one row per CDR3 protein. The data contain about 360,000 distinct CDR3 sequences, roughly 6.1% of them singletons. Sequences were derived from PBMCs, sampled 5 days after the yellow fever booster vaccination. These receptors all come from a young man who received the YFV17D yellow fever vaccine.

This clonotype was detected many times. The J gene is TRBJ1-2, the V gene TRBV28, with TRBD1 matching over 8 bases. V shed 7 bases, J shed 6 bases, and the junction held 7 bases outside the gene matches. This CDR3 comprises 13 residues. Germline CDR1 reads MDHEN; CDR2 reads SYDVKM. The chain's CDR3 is CASKPADRDGYTF. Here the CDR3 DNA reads TGTGCCAGCAAACCCGCGGACAGGGATGGCTACACCTTC.

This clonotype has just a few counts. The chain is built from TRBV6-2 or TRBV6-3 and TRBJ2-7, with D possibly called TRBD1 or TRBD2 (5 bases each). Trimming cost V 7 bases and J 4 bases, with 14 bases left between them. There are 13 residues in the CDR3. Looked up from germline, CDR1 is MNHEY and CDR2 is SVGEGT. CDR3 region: CASTGTLRYEQYF. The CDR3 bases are TGTGCCAGCACCGGGACCCTACGGTACGAGCAGTACTTC.

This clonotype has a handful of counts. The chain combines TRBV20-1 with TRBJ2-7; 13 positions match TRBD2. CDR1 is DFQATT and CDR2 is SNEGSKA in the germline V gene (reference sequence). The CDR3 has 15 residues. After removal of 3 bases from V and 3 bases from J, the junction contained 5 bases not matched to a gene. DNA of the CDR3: TGCAGTGCTAGCGGTGGGACTAGCGGGATCTACGAGCAGTACTTC. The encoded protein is CSASGGTSGIYEQYF.

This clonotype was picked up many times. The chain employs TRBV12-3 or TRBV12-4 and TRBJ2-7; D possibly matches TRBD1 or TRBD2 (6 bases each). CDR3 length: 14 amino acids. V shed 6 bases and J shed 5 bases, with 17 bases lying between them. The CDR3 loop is CASSWDTGDHEQYF. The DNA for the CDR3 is TGTGCCAGCAGCTGGGACACGGGGGACCACGAGCAGTACTTC.